The 18 T cell receptor beta chains presented below share a single source sample, sequenced in a study of identical twins. TCRdb reprocessed the 5' RACE reads with MiXCR, giving one entry per CDR3 protein. Of about 460,000 distinct CDR3 sequences listed, 12% to 15% are singletons. This sample also appeared in a second study, on yellow fever vaccine responses in identical twins.

Input material: CD4+ T cells sorted from blood. The receptors originated from a woman aged 18 to 35 in good health.

This clonotype has a handful of counts. The rearrangement uses TRBV14 and TRBJ1-2; D unresolved. V shed 0 bases and J shed 4 bases, with 12 bases lying between them. The CDR3 spans 15 residues. The germline CDR1 and CDR2 sequences are SGHDN and FVKESK. DNA for the CDR3: TGTGCCAGCAGCCAAGAATTGAACACACGCTATGGCTACACCTTC. Translating gives CASSQELNTRYGYTF.

This clonotype turned up a few times. This sequence joins TRBV15 and TRBJ2-2, with D hard to call. The CDR3 totals 13 residues. CDR1 is LNHNV, CDR2 YYDKDF, per germline (reference sequence). V was cut by 5 bases and J by 5 bases, with 9 bases left in between. The CDR3 reads CATSPIGTGELFF. CDR3 nucleotide sequence: TGTGCCACCAGCCCTATAGGGACCGGGGAGCTGTTTTTT.

This clonotype has more than one count but fewer than ten. The V gene is TRBV20-1, the J gene TRBJ1-1, with D possibly matching TRBD1 (5 bases). The CDR3 covers 15 residues. Trimming pared 3 bases from V and 1 base from J, leaving 15 bases between. The V gene's germline CDR1 is DFQATT and CDR2 SNEGSKA (reference sequence). Here the CDR3 DNA reads TGCAGTGCTAGTCCCTCTCGGGGGACGAACACTGAAGCTTTCTTT. Its protein product is CSASPSRGTNTEAFF.

The genes are TRBV11-2 and TRBJ2-5; no firm D call. Deletions cut 3 bases from V and 5 bases from J, with 10 bases between. Looked up from germline, CDR1 is SGHAT and CDR2 is FQNNGV. The CDR3 sequence is 13 residues long. CDR3 DNA: TGTGCCAGCAGCTTGAGAATGCATGAGACCCAGTACTTC. Protein: CASSLRMHETQYF.

This clonotype was counted only a few times. The V gene is TRBV4-2, the J gene TRBJ2-6; TRBD1 aligns across 8 bases. The V segment lost 1 base and the J segment 2 bases; nucleotides outside the gene matches: 1. The CDR3 covers 16 residues. Germline V gene sequence: CDR1 LGHNA, CDR2 YNFKEQ. DNA for the CDR3: TGTGCCAGCAGCCAAGCGACAGGGGCTGGGGCCAACGTCCTGACTTTC. This translates into CASSQATGAGANVLTF.

This clonotype has more than one count but fewer than ten. The gene calls are TRBV5-5 and TRBJ1-2, with 7 bases identical to TRBD1. The germline V gene has CDR1 SGHKS and CDR2 YYEKEE (reference sequence). Trimming at V came to 3 bases and at J to 2 bases, leaving 4 bases not matched to a gene. This CDR3 is 14 amino acids long. CDR3 region: CASSSAGGNYGYTF. For the CDR3, the DNA is TGTGCCAGCAGCTCGGCAGGGGGGAACTATGGCTACACCTTC.

The rearrangement links TRBV7-3 to TRBJ2-3, with 9 bases that match TRBD2. This CDR3 has 12 amino acids. V lost 6 bases and J lost 11; bases outside the gene matches: 6. Germline CDR1 is SGHTA and CDR2 is FQGTGA. CDR3 DNA: TGTGCCAGCAGTAAGGGGCGGGGGGGGCAGTATTTT. Its translation is CASSKGRGGQYF. Full variable domain (outside the CDR3, taken from reference TRBV7-3 and TRBJ2-3): GAGVSQTPSNKVTEKGKYVELRCDPISGHTALYWYRQSLGQGPEFLIYFQGTGAADDSGLPNDRFFAVRPEGSVSTLKIQRTERGDSAVYLCASSKGRGGQYFGPGTRLTVL.

This clonotype came up a few times. V and J are TRBV18 and TRBJ2-1; no definite D call. The length of the CDR3 is 16 residues. Deletions cut 0 bases from V and 3 bases from J, with 12 bases between. Germline V lookup: CDR1 KGHSH, CDR2 LQKENI. This CDR3 is CASSPPFSLDYNEQFF. CDR3 DNA: TGTGCCAGCTCACCACCGTTCAGCCTGGACTACAATGAGCAGTTCTTC.

The chain uses TRBV28 and TRBJ2-7; 7 bases match TRBD1. Germline CDR1 reads MDHEN; CDR2 reads SYDVKM. The length of the CDR3 is 15 residues. V was clipped by 2 bases and J by 0 bases; unmatched bases: 4. As DNA, the CDR3 is TGTGCCAGCAGTTTAATGACAGGGACCTCCTACGAGCAGTACTTC. This translates into CASSLMTGTSYEQYF.

This clonotype was seen ten or more times. The chain is built from TRBV20-1 and TRBJ2-3; D is uncertain. The CDR3 spans 12 residues. V lost 3 bases, J lost 1 base, and 5 bases lay in between. Germline V lookup: CDR1 DFQATT, CDR2 SNEGSKA (reference sequence). DNA of the CDR3: TGCAGTGCTAGTCGCGGCACAGATACGCAGTATTTT. It codes for CSASRGTDTQYF.

V gene TRBV3-1 combines with J gene TRBJ2-1; D is ambiguous. The germline CDR1 and CDR2 sequences are LGHDT and YNNKEL (reference sequence). The CDR3 totals 14 residues. Trimming cost V 2 bases and J 6 bases, with 11 bases left between them. The CDR3 DNA follows: TGTGCCAGCAGCCAAAGGCGGTGGGGCAATGAGCAGTTCTTC. Protein: CASSQRRWGNEQFF.

This clonotype occurred a few times. V usage is TRBV4-2 and J usage is TRBJ1-1, with a possible D match to TRBD1 (5 bases). The germline V gene has CDR1 LGHNA and CDR2 YNFKEQ. The ends were cut back, 3 bases at V and 7 bases at J, with 15 bases in the middle. The CDR3 has 14 amino acids. The CDR3 here is CASSQALRGGEAFF. CDR3 bases: TGTGCCAGCAGCCAGGCTTTGAGGGGCGGTGAAGCTTTCTTT.

The gene calls are TRBV29-1 and TRBJ2-1; 7 positions agree with TRBD2. Losses at the gene ends were 4 bases for V and 16 bases for J; bases not matched to a gene: 13. CDR3 size: 12 residues. CDR1 and CDR2 (germline): SQVTM, ANQGSEA. The CDR3 coding sequence is TGCAGCGTTGCTAGCGGCCTATGGTTCAGCTTCTTC. Translated: CSVASGLWFSFF.

This clonotype came up a few times. The V call is TRBV9, the J call TRBJ2-2, with TRBD1 as a possible D gene (6 bases). This CDR3 is 15 amino acids long. Trimming took off 3 bases at V and 1 base at J, with 10 bases between the two ends. Germline CDR1 SGDLS, CDR2 YYNGEE. The DNA of the CDR3 is TGTGCCAGCAGCGCACAGGGTTGGAACACCGGGGAGCTGTTTTTT. Its protein product is CASSAQGWNTGELFF.

The chain combines TRBV6-2 or TRBV6-3 with TRBJ2-7; 7 nucleotides line up with TRBD2. This CDR3 comprises 14 residues. Germline-derived CDR1 and CDR2 are MNHEY and SVGEGT. Trimming took 6 bases from V and 5 from J; bases not matched to a gene: 10. The CDR3 DNA follows: TGTGCCAGCAGCGCACCGGGACTACCCCACGAGCAGTACTTC. Its translation: CASSAPGLPHEQYF.

This clonotype was counted between two and nine times. J is TRBJ2-1 and V is TRBV7-2, with unresolved D. The CDR3 consists of 12 residues. Germline V gives CDR1 SGHTA, CDR2 FQGNSA. Trimming removed 5 bases at V and 11 bases at J, with 13 bases between. CDR3 coding DNA: TGTGCCAGCAGCCCCAGAATACCCCAGCAGTTCTTC. It yields the protein CASSPRIPQQFF.

This clonotype was observed a handful of times. The rearrangement joins TRBV7-2 to TRBJ2-1, with 9 positions matching TRBD1. J was trimmed by 9 bases and V by 5 bases; bases with no gene match: 14. The CDR3 sequence is 16 residues long. Germline V gives CDR1 SGHTA, CDR2 FQGNSA. The CDR3 sequence is CASSGSTGTGFGEQFF. CDR3 DNA: TGTGCCAGCAGCGGATCTACCGGGACAGGGTTTGGTGAGCAGTTCTTC.

J is TRBJ1-2 and V is TRBV6-1; 8 bases line up with TRBD1. CDR3 size: 14 residues. After removal of 8 bases from V and 4 bases from J, the junction contained 9 bases not matched to a gene. Germline CDR1 MNHNS, CDR2 SASEGT. CDR3 loop: CASGTGTGIYGYTF. The CDR3 nucleotides read TGTGCCAGCGGCACCGGGACAGGAATCTATGGCTACACCTTC.